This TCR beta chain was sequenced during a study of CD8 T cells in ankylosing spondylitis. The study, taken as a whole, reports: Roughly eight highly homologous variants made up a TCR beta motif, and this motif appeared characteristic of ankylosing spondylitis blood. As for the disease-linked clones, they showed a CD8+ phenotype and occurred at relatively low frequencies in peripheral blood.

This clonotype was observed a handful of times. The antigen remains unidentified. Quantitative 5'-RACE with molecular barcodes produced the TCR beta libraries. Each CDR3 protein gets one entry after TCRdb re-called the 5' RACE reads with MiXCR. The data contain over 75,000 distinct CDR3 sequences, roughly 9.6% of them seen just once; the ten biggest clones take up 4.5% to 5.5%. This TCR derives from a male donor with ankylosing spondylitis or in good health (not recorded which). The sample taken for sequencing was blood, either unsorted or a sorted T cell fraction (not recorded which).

The CDR3 nucleotides read TGTGCCAGCTCACCCGATGAGGGTCAGCCCCAGCATTTT. It encodes CASSPDEGQPQHF. This chain links TRBV18 with TRBJ1-5; D not certain. V shed 3 bases and J shed 6 bases, with 9 bases lying between them. The CDR3 runs to 13 residues. The germline gives CDR1 KGHSH, CDR2 LQKENI.